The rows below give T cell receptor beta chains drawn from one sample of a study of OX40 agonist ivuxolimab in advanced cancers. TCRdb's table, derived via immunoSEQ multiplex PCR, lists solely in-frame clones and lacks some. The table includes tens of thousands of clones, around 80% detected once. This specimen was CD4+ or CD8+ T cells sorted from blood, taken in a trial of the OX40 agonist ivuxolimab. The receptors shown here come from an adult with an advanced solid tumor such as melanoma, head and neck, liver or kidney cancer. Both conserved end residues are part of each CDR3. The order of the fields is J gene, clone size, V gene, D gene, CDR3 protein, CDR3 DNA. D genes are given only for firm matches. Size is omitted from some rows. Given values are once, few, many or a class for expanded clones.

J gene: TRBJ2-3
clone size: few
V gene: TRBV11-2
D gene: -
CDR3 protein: CASSFGLTDTQYF
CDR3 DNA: TGTGCCAGCAGCTTTGGGCTCACAGATACGCAGTATTTT

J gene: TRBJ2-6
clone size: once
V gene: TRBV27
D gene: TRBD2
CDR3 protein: CASGGLAGGANVLTF
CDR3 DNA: TGTGCCAGCGGGGGACTAGCGGGTGGGGCCAACGTCCTGACTTTC

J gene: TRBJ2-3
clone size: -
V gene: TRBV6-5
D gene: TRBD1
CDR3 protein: CASRYRDSDTDTQYF
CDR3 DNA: TGTGCCAGCAGGTACCGGGACAGCGACACAGATACGCAGTATTTT

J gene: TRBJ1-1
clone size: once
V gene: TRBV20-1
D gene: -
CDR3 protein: CSARQGAEAFF
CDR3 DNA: TGCAGTGCTAGACAGGGAGCTGAAGCTTTCTTT

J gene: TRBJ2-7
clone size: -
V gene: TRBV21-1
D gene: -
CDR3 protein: CASSTQGLIAGGPLIYEQYF
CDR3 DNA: TGTGCCAGCAGCACCCAAGGGCTGATCGCAGGGGGCCCGCTTATCTACGAGCAGTACTTC

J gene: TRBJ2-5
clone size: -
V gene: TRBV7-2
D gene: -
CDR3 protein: CASSPGRRAETQYF
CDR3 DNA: TGTGCCAGCAGCCCAGGAAGGAGGGCGGAGACCCAGTACTTC

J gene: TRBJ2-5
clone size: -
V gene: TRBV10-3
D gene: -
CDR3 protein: CATGQETQYF
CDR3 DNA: TGTGCCACGGGCCAAGAGACCCAGTACTTC

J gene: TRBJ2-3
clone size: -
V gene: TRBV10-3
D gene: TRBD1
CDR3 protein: CAADSSGGTQYF
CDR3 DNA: TGTGCCGCTGACTCATCAGGGGGTACGCAGTATTTT

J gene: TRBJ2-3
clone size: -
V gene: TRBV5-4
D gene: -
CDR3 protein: CASGDTQYF
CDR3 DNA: TGTGCCAGCGGTGATACGCAGTATTTT

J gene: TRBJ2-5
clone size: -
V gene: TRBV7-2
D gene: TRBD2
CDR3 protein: CASRYSGRAQGETQYF
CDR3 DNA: TGTGCCAGCAGATATAGCGGGAGGGCCCAGGGGGAGACCCAGTACTTC

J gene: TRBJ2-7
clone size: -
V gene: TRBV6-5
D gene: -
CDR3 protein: CASSRRNEQYF
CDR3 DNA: TGTGCCAGCAGTCGTAGAAACGAGCAGTACTTC

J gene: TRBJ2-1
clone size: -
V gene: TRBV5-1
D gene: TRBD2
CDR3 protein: CASSPGLAGGFYNEQFF
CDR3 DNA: TGCGCCAGCAGCCCCGGACTAGCGGGAGGGTTCTACAATGAGCAGTTCTTC

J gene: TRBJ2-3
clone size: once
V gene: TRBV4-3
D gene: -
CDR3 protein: CASSRGGADTQYF
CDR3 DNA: TGCGCCAGCAGCCGGGGCGGGGCGGATACGCAGTATTTT

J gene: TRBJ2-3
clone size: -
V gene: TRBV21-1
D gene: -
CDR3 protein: CASSPRQGADPSTDTQYF
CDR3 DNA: TGTGCCAGCTCCCCTCGACAGGGGGCCGACCCTAGCACAGATACGCAGTATTTT

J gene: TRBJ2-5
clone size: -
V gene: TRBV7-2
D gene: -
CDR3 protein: CASSSGPSGGEIQETQYF
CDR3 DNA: TGTGCCAGCAGCTCGGGACCGTCCGGAGGCGAAATTCAAGAGACCCAGTACTTC

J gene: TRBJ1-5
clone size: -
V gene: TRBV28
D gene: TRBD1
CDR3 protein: CASGTGGGERPQHF
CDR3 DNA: TGTGCCAGCGGGACAGGGGGCGGCGAGCGGCCCCAGCATTTT

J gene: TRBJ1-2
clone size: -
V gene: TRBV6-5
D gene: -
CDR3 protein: CASSYAGGGNYGYTF
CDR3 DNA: TGTGCCAGCAGTTATGCAGGTGGGGGTAACTATGGCTACACCTTC

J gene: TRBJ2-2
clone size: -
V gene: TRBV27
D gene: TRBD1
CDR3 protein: CASSPGQGRAANTGELFF
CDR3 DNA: TGTGCCAGCAGTCCCGGACAGGGGAGGGCAGCGAACACCGGGGAGCTGTTTTTT

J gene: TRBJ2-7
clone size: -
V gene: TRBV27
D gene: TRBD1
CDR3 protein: CASSLAPLTGATSYEQYF
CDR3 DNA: TGTGCCAGCAGTTTAGCCCCATTGACAGGGGCCACCTCCTACGAGCAGTACTTC

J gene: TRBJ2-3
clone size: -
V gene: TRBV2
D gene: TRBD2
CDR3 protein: CASTRLAGGSDTQYF
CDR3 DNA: TGTGCCAGCACTAGACTAGCGGGGGGTTCAGATACGCAGTATTTT

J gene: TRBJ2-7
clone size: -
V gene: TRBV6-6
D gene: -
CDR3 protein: CASGSKNYEQYF
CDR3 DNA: TGTGCCAGCGGCAGTAAAAACTACGAGCAGTACTTC

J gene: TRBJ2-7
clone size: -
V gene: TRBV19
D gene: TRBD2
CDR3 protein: CASSTWTSGYEQYF
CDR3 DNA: TGTGCCAGTAGTACCTGGACTAGCGGTTACGAGCAGTACTTC

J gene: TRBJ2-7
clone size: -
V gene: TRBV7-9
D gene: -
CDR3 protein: CASSLPGSYEQYF
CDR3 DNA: TGTGCCAGCAGCTTACCGGGTTCATACGAGCAGTACTTC

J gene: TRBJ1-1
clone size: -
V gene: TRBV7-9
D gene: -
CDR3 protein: CASEAILYSEAFF
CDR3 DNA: TGTGCCAGCGAAGCAATTCTGTATTCTGAAGCTTTCTTT

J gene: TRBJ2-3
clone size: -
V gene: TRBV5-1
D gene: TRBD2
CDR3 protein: CASSPMTSGANTQYF
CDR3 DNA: TGCGCCAGCAGCCCAATGACTAGCGGGGCAAATACGCAGTATTTT

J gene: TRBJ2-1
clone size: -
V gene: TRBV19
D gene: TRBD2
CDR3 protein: CASSISLAGGYEQFF
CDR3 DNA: TGTGCCAGTAGTATTTCACTAGCGGGAGGGTATGAGCAGTTCTTC

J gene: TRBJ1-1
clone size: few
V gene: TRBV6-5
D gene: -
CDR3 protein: CASSYSIVPNTEAFF
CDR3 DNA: TGTGCCAGCAGTTACTCGATAGTCCCGAACACTGAAGCTTTCTTT

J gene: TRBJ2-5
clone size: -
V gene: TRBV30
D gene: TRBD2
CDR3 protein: CAWARLAGQETQYF
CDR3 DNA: TGTGCCTGGGCCCGACTAGCGGGACAAGAGACCCAGTACTTC

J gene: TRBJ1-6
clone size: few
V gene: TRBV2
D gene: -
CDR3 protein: CASIHRDSSYNSPLHF
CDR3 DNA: TGTGCCAGCATCCACAGGGATTCATCCTATAATTCACCCCTCCACTTT

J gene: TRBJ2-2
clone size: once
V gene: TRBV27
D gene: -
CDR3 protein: CASSFNSGFTRELFF
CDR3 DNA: TGTGCCAGCAGTTTTAACTCGGGATTCACCAGGGAGCTGTTTTTT

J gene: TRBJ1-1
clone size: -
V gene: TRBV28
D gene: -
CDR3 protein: CASSISGAINTEAFF
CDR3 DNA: TGTGCCAGCAGTATCAGCGGGGCGATAAACACTGAAGCTTTCTTT

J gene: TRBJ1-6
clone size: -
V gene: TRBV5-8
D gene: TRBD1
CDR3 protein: CASRSGTGGPPLHF
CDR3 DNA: TGTGCCAGCAGGTCCGGGACAGGGGGTCCACCCCTCCACTTT

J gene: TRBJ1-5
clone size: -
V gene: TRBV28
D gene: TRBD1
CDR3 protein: CASSLEGTAYQPQHF
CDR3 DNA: TGTGCCAGCAGTTTAGAAGGGACAGCGTATCAGCCCCAGCATTTT

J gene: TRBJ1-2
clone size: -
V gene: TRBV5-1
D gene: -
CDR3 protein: CASSPVLRVGGYGYTF
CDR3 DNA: TGCGCCAGCAGTCCAGTTCTCCGGGTAGGAGGCTATGGCTACACCTTC

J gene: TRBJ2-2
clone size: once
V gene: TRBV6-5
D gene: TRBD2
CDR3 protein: CASSRGGATGELFF
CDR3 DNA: TGTGCCAGCAGCCGCGGGGGGGCCACCGGGGAGCTGTTTTTT

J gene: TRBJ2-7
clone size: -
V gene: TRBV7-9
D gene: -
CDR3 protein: CASSSPISYEQYF
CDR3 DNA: TGTGCCAGCAGCTCCCCCATCTCCTACGAGCAGTACTTC

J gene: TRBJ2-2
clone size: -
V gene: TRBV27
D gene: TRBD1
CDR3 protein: CASSLLPGQAPGELFF
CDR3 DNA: TGTGCCAGCAGTTTACTTCCGGGACAGGCCCCCGGGGAGCTGTTTTTT

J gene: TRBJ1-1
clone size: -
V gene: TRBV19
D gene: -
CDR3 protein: CASSIEALLMNTEAFF
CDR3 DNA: TGTGCCAGTAGTATAGAGGCACTTCTTATGAACACTGAAGCTTTCTTT

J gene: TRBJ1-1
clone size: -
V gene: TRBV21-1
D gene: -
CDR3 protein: CASSSGTGGCGGTEAFF
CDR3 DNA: TGTGCCAGCAGTTCCGGGACAGGGGGCTGTGGGGGCACTGAAGCTTTCTTT

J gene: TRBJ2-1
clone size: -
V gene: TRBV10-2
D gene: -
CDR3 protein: CASSDQGQRNLYNEQFF
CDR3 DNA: TGCGCCAGCAGTGACCAGGGACAACGAAACCTGTACAATGAGCAGTTCTTC

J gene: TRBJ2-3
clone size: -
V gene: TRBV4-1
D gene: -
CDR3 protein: CASRPRLGERTDTQYF
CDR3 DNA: TGCGCCAGCAGGCCAAGACTTGGGGAAAGGACAGATACGCAGTATTTT

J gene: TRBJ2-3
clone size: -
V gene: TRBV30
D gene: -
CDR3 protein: CAWSVNQPSTDTQYF
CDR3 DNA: TGTGCCTGGAGTGTAAACCAGCCTAGCACAGATACGCAGTATTTT

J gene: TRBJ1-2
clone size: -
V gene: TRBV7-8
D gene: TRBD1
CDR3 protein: CASSLNSGGLLNYGYTF
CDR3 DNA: TGTGCCAGCAGCTTAAATTCAGGGGGCCTTCTTAACTATGGCTACACCTTC

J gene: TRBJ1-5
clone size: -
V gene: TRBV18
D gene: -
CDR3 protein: CASSPGRSNSNQPQHF
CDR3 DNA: TGTGCCAGCTCACCCGGGAGGAGCAATAGCAATCAGCCCCAGCATTTT

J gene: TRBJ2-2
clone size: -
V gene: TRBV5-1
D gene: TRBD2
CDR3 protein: CARSGIFAELFF
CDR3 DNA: TGCGCCAGAAGCGGGATCTTCGCGGAGCTGTTTTTT

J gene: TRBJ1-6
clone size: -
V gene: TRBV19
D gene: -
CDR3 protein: CASSSGDFGNSPLHF
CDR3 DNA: TGTGCCAGTAGCTCAGGGGATTTCGGTAATTCACCCCTCCACTTT

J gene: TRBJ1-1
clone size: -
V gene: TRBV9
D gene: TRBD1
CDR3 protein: CASSALDRQGDWSEAFF
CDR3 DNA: TGTGCCAGCAGCGCCCTTGACAGACAGGGGGATTGGTCTGAAGCTTTCTTT

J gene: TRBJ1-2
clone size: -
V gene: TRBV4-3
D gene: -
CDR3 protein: CASSQDNGASGGYTF
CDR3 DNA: TGCGCCAGCAGCCAAGATAACGGGGCCTCGGGGGGCTACACCTTC

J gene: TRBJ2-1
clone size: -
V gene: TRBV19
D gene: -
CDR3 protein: CATESLGVEQFF
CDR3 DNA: TGTGCCACCGAAAGTCTGGGAGTTGAGCAGTTCTTC

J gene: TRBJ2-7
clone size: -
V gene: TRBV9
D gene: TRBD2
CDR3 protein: CASSVRGGAGGPEQYF
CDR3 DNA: TGTGCCAGCAGCGTAAGGGGTGGAGCGGGAGGGCCCGAGCAGTACTTC

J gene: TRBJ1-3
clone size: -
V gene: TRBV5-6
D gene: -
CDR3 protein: CASRERGGGNTIYF
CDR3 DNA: TGTGCCAGCAGGGAACGGGGAGGTGGAAACACCATATATTTT

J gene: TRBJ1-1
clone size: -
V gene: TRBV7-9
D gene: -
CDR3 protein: CASSLALGNTEAFF
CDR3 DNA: TGTGCCAGCAGCTTAGCATTGGGGAACACTGAAGCTTTCTTT

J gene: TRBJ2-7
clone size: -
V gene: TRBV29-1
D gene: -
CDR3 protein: CSVRQGNHEQYF
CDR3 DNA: TGCAGCGTTCGCCAGGGTAATCACGAGCAGTACTTC

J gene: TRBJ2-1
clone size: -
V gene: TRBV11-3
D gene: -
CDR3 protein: CASSLQAAGYNEQFF
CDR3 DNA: TGTGCCAGCAGCCTACAGGCGGCGGGGTACAATGAGCAGTTCTTC

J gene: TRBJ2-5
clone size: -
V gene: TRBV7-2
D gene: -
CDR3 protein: CASSLGSGVGEETQYF
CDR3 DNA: TGTGCCAGCAGCTTAGGATCAGGGGTTGGGGAGGAGACCCAGTACTTC

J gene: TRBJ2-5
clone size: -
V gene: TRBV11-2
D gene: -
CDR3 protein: CASSRTGETQYF
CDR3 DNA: TGTGCCAGCAGCCGTACAGGGGAGACCCAGTACTTC

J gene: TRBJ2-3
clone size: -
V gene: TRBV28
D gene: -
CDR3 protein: CASSSGQDTDTQYF
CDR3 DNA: TGTGCCAGCAGTTCGGGACAAGACACAGATACGCAGTATTTT

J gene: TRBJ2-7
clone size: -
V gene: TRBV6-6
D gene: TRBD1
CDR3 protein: CASSLEGQGNEQYF
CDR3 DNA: TGTGCCAGCAGTCTCGAAGGACAGGGGAACGAGCAGTACTTC

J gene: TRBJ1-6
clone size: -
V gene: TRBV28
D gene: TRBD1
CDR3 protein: CASHAWDSNNSPLHF
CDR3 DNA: TGTGCCAGCCATGCCTGGGACAGTAATAATTCGCCCCTCCACTTT

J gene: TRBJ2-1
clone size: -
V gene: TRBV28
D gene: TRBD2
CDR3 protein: CASSFDSGEGVYNEQFF
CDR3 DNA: TGTGCCAGCAGTTTTGATAGCGGGGAGGGAGTCTACAATGAGCAGTTCTTC